This TCR beta chain was identified during a study of CD8 T cells in ankylosing spondylitis. Points from the study as a whole: Blood of patients with ankylosing spondylitis appeared to be characterized by a TCR beta motif of roughly eight highly homologous variants. Researchers reportedly found disease-linked clones significantly enriched in matched ankylosing spondylitis synovial fluid. Disease-linked clones bore a CD8+ phenotype and were relatively rare in peripheral blood.

A remark on this clonotype: No antigen is known for it.

From the 5' RACE reads, TCRdb called clonotypes with MiXCR, one entry per CDR3 protein. Among 470,000 or so distinct CDR3 sequences listed, roughly a quarter were seen once. From germline, CDR1 is MNHNS and CDR2 SASEGT. This CDR3 comprises 14 residues. After removal of 5 bases from V and 9 bases from J, the junction contained 6 bases not matched to a gene. V gene TRBV6-1 combines with J gene TRBJ2-2; 10 bases agree with TRBD2. What was sequenced was blood, either unsorted or a sorted T cell fraction (not recorded which). This TCR was recovered from a male donor with ankylosing spondylitis. The CDR3, as DNA: TGTGCCAGCAGTCGACTAGCGGGCGACAGGGAGCTGTTTTTT. Its protein is CASSRLAGDRELFF.